What follows is one TCR beta chain and its context. Its matching antigen is unknown. These data belong to a study of shared clonotypes between healthy human individuals. Naive-designated CD8 cells lacked CD45RO, were positively enriched for CCR7, and omitted terminally differentiated effector memory CD45RA+ cells. The assay used deep level. Genomic DNA (from each subset) was split evenly across several immunoSEQ plates. Replicate PCRs run on sorted subsets employed 200 ng DNA, approximately 30,000 T cell genomes. The protocol was immunoSEQ multiplex PCR, while the TCRdb copy is restricted to in-frame clones and leaves out a portion. The table has about 2.1 million clones, 93% seen once; the top ten hold more than 1.5%. Trimming removed 1 base at V and 4 bases at J, with 13 bases between. This CDR3 is built from 14 residues. Germline lookup yields CDR1 SQVTM and CDR2 ANQGSEA. Notes on the study in general: Clonotypes that were shared across four donors made up around 5% of naive CD4 clonotypes.

This TCR derives from a man younger than 35 in good health. Some clones in this sample may be carry-over from other donors' samples. The sequencing input was naive CD8+ T cells from PBMCs. The rearrangement joins TRBV29-1 to TRBJ2-5; the D gene is possibly TRBD2 (6 bases). The CDR3 DNA is TGCAGCGTTGAAGCAGTAGCGGAGACAGAGACCCAGTACTTC. It is translated as CSVEAVAETETQYF. The full variable domain, with the rest looked up from reference TRBV29-1 and TRBJ2-5, is SAVISQKPSRDICQRGTSLTIQCQVDSQVTMMFWYRQQPGQSLTLIATANQGSEATYESGFVIDKFPISRPNLTFSTLTVSNMSPEDSSIYLCSVEAVAETETQYFGPGTRLLVL.